The present T cell receptor (beta chain) was sequenced within a study of cytomegalovirus exposure and HLA in healthy donors. Overall study: Among 150 million to 200 million T cells, an earlier analysis found around 100 million unique TCR beta sequences.

Primers: 60 Vbeta forward and 13 Jbeta reverse. Generated by immunoSEQ multiplex PCR, the TCRdb table keeps only in-frame clones and is missing some. Of under 200,000 clones listed, 70% to 80% were seen once; the top ten hold approximately 2.2%. Concerning this clone: Its specificity is unknown.

There are 11 residues in the CDR3. Per the germline V gene, CDR1 is DFQATT and CDR2 is SNEGSKA (reference sequence). V was pared by 8 bases and J by 5 bases, with 4 bases of the junction left unmatched. Study-level points and caveats: CMV serostatus alone was available as immune exposure information. A missense variant in DCLRE1C was later tied to TCR beta V- and J-gene trimming.

Sequencing input: PBMCs. The chain carries TRBV20-1 and TRBJ2-5, with TRBD1 matching over 8 bases. This clonotype was obtained from a woman in her 30s in good health and CMV-seropositive. The DNA of the CDR3 is TGCAGTCCACAGGGGGATGAGACCCAGTACTTC. This gives the protein CSPQGDETQYF.